The clone carrying this T cell receptor beta chain was found once. The protocol was immunoSEQ multiplex PCR, while the TCRdb copy is restricted to in-frame clones and leaves out a portion. This sample has over a million clones, with roughly 96% found just once. The data were obtained in a study of shared clonotypes between healthy human individuals. This CDR3 has 19 amino acids. CDR1 is SGHVS, CDR2 FNYEAQ, per germline. The junction had 15 bases not matched to a gene; V was cut back by 4 bases and J by 5 bases. The receptor's source is a man aged 25 to 45 in good health. The sample comprised naive CD4+ T cells sorted from blood. The subset denotes: CD45RA+ positively selected. The J gene is TRBJ2-5, the V gene TRBV7-6; 14 bases align to TRBD2. CDR3 loop: CASSSSFGTSGSRVETQYF. The CDR3 DNA reads TGTGCCAGCAGCTCCTCATTCGGGACTAGCGGGAGCCGAGTGGAGACCCAGTACTTC.